This is a list of T cell receptor beta chains from one sample in a study of T cell responses to AZD1222 COVID-19 vaccine. Repertoires were generated with immunoSEQ multiplex PCR, while TCRdb's copy carries only in-frame clones and drops some. The sample yields about 140,000 clones, over 90% seen once. The sample in question was peripheral blood, obtained on day 0 of MenACWY control vaccination. Every receptor here comes from an adult in good health. The CDR3 runs from the conserved cysteine through the conserved F or W. The D gene is left open where the match is weak. Size is stated for part of the rows, as once, few or many counts, or as a class when the clone is expanded.

V gene,D gene,clone size,J gene,CDR3 DNA,CDR3 protein
TRBV4-1,.,.,TRBJ1-2,TGCGCCAGCAGCCAAGGACAAGGGCCCGACTATGGCTACACCTTC,CASSQGQGPDYGYTF
TRBV9,.,.,TRBJ1-1,TGTGCCAGCAGCGTAGCGGCTGGGCGGAACACTGAAGCTTTCTTT,CASSVAAGRNTEAFF
TRBV28,TRBD2,.,TRBJ2-3,TGTGCCAGTCGGACTAGCGGGGGATCAGATACGCAGTATTTT,CASRTSGGSDTQYF
TRBV6-2/TRBV6-3,.,.,TRBJ1-2,TGTGCCAGCAGTTACTCGACAGCGCCCTATGGCTACACCTTC,CASSYSTAPYGYTF
TRBV9,TRBD2,.,TRBJ2-7,TGTGCCAGCAGCAAAGGCCGGGGGGACTACGAGCAGTACTTC,CASSKGRGDYEQYF
TRBV11-3,.,.,TRBJ1-1,TGTGCCAGCAGCTTAGGTTCGGGGATCGAGGAAGCTTTCTTT,CASSLGSGIEEAFF
TRBV5-6,.,.,TRBJ1-5,TGTGCCAGCTCAAGGGGGGGCCAGCCCCAGCATTTT,CASSRGGQPQHF
TRBV19,.,.,TRBJ2-6,TGTGCCAGTAGCCCCGACTCTGGGGCCAACGTCCTGACTTTC,CASSPDSGANVLTF
TRBV3-1/TRBV3-2,.,.,TRBJ2-7,TGTGCCAGCAGCCGCGAATTTAATTTCTACGAGCAGTACTTC,CASSREFNFYEQYF
TRBV7-7,.,.,TRBJ2-5,TGTGCCAGCAGCCAGACACTTAGAGACGAGACCCAGTACTTC,CASSQTLRDETQYF
TRBV4-1,.,.,TRBJ1-1,TGCGCCAGCAGCCAAGGGCGGGGGAAGCTGGAAGCTTTCTTT,CASSQGRGKLEAFF
TRBV30,.,once,TRBJ1-1,TGTGCCTGGAGTACTAGGGGCACTGAAGCTTTCTTT,CAWSTRGTEAFF
TRBV19,TRBD1,.,TRBJ1-5,TGTGCCAGTACCAATAGCGGGACAGGGGGTACCTATCAGCCCCAGCATTTT,CASTNSGTGGTYQPQHF
TRBV11-2,TRBD2,.,TRBJ2-2,TGTGCCAGCAGTCTAGACTGGGGCGGACTAGCGGGAGATCATGAGGAGCTGTTTTTT,CASSLDWGGLAGDHEELFF
TRBV5-6,.,once,TRBJ2-5,TGTGCCAGCAGCCCCGGACCCACTCGAAAGGAGACCCAGTACTTC,CASSPGPTRKETQYF
TRBV11-1,TRBD1,few,TRBJ1-1,TGTGCCAGCAGCCCGGGGGACAGGGCCACTGAAGCTTTCTTT,CASSPGDRATEAFF
TRBV5-1,.,once,TRBJ1-1,TGCGCCAGCAGCTTAGGTACGAACACTGAAGCTTTCTTT,CASSLGTNTEAFF
TRBV19,.,.,TRBJ1-2,TGTGCCAGTAGTATACCCGCAGGGCATGGCTACACCTTC,CASSIPAGHGYTF
TRBV28,TRBD1,.,TRBJ1-4,TGTGCCAGCAGCACTAATAAACAGGGGGCAGCTAATGAAAAACTGTTTTTT,CASSTNKQGAANEKLFF
TRBV9,.,.,TRBJ2-7,TGTGCCAGCAGCGAAGGTCCGGGACCCTACGAGCAGTACTTC,CASSEGPGPYEQYF
TRBV6-5,TRBD1,.,TRBJ1-1,TGTGCCAGCAGACTACAGGGGTTCTCTGAAGCTTTCTTT,CASRLQGFSEAFF
TRBV21-1,.,.,TRBJ1-2,TGTGCCAGCAGCTTAGACCGGGACAGGGCCGATGGGGGCTATGGCTACACCTTC,CASSLDRDRADGGYGYTF
TRBV7-9,.,.,TRBJ1-1,TGTGCCAGCAGCTTCCGACAGTACGATGCTTTCTTT,CASSFRQYDAFF
TRBV6-5,TRBD1,once,TRBJ1-6,TGTGCCAGCAGGGGGACAGGGATATATAATTCACCCCTCCACTTT,CASRGTGIYNSPLHF
TRBV28,.,.,TRBJ1-5,TGTGCCAGCAGTCCCTATCGGCGGTCCCAGCATTTT,CASSPYRRSQHF
TRBV3-1/TRBV3-2,.,.,TRBJ1-6,TGTGCCAGCAGCATTACCAGTGGGCGCGATTCACCCCTCCACTTT,CASSITSGRDSPLHF
TRBV2,.,.,TRBJ1-1,TGTGCCAGCAGTAAGGGTTACACTGAAGCTTTCTTT,CASSKGYTEAFF
TRBV9,TRBD1,.,TRBJ1-1,TGTGCCAGCAGCGTAGCCGGGACAGGGAACTCTGAAGCTTTCTTT,CASSVAGTGNSEAFF
TRBV4-1,.,.,TRBJ1-1,TGCGCCAGCAGCCAAGTCGAAGGGACTGAAGCTTTCTTT,CASSQVEGTEAFF
TRBV20-1,.,.,TRBJ1-1,TGCAGTGCTAGTCACGGGGTAGGGTTCACTGAAGCTTTCTTT,CSASHGVGFTEAFF
TRBV25-1,.,.,TRBJ2-1,TGTGCCAGCAGTGAACCGAGTGGGCCCGCGGAGCAGTTCTTC,CASSEPSGPAEQFF
TRBV15,.,.,TRBJ2-7,TGTGCCACCAGTAATACAGTGGACTACGAGCAGTACTTC,CATSNTVDYEQYF
TRBV28,.,.,TRBJ1-2,TGTGCCAGCAGTCTCCCCCAGGAGCGGTCCTATGGCTACACCTTC,CASSLPQERSYGYTF
TRBV3-1/TRBV3-2,TRBD1,.,TRBJ1-6,TGTGCCAGCAGCCAAATGGACAGGGAGAATTCACCCCTCCACTTT,CASSQMDRENSPLHF
TRBV13,TRBD2,.,TRBJ2-7,TGTGCCAGCAGCTTAGGGGCGGGAGGGCCCCACGAGCAGTACTTC,CASSLGAGGPHEQYF
TRBV5-1,.,.,TRBJ2-2,TGCGCCAGCAGCTTGGAGTACACCGGGGAGCTGTTTTTT,CASSLEYTGELFF
TRBV7-8,TRBD2,once,TRBJ2-1,TGTGCCACCGTTCAAAGGACTAGCGGGAGAGTAAAGTCCTACAATGAGCAGTTCTTC,CATVQRTSGRVKSYNEQFF
TRBV28,.,.,TRBJ2-7,TGTGCCAGCACCCCTGCGGGAATTAGCTCCTACGAGCAGTACTTC,CASTPAGISSYEQYF